This T cell receptor beta chain was sequenced in a study of cytomegalovirus exposure and HLA in healthy donors. This CDR3 has 14 amino acids. The germline gives CDR1 MNHEY, CDR2 SVGAGI. The V end lost 6 bases, the J end lost 5 bases, and 15 bases lay between the germline ends. Use of 60 Vbeta and 13 Jbeta primers characterized the PCR. Measured with immunoSEQ multiplex PCR; TCRdb has only the in-frame clones, and not every one. Among under 200,000 clones, about 80% were seen once, and the ten largest hold 2% to 2.5%. Healthy bone marrow donors supplied every sample. The specimen sequenced was PBMCs. The receptor's source is a man aged 45-65 years in good health and CMV-seropositive. This sequence joins TRBV6-5 and TRBJ2-3; possible D gene TRBD1, 6 bases. This chain's CDR3 is CASSDRDTIDTQYF. In DNA form, the CDR3 reads TGTGCCAGCAGCGACCGGGACACCATAGATACGCAGTATTTT.